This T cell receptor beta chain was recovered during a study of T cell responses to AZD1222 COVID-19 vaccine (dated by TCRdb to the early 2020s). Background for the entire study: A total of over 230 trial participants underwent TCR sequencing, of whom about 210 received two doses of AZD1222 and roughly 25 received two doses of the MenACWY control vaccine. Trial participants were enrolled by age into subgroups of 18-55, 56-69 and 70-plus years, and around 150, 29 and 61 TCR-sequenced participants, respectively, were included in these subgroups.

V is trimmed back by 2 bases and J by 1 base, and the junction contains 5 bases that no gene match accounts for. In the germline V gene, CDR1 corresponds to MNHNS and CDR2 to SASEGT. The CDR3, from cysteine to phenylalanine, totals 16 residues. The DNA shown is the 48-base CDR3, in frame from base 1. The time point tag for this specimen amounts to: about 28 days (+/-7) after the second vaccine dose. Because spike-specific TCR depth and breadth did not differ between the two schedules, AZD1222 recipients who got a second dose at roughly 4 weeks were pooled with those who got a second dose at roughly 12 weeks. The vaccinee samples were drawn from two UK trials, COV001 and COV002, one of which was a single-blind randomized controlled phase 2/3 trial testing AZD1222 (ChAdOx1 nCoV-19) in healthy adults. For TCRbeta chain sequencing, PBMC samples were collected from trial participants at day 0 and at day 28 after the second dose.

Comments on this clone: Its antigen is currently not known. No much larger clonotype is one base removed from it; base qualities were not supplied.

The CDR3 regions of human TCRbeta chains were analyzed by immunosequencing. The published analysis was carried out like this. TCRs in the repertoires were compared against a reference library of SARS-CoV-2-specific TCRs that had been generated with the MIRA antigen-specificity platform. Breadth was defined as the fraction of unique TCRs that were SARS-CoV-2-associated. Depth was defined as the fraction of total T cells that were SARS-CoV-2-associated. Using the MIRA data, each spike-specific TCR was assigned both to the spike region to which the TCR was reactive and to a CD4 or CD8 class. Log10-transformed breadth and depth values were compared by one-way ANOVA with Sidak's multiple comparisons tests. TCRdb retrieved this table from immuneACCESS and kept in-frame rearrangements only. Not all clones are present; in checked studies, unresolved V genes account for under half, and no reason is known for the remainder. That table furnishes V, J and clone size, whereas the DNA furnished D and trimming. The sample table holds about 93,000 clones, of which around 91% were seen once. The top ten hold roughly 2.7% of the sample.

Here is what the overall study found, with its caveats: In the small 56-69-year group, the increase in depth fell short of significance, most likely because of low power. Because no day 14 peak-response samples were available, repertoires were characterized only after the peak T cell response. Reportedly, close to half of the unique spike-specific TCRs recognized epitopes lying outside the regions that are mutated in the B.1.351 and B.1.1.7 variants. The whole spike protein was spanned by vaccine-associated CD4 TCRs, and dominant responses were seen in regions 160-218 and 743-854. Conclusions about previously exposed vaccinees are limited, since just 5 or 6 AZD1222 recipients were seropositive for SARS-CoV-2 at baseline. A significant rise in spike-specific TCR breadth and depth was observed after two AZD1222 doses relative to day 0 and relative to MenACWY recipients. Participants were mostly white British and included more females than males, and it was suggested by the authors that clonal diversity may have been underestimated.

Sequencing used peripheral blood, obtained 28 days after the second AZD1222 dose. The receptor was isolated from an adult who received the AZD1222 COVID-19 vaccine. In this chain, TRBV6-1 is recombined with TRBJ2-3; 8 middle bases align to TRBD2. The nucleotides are TGTGCCAGCAGTGAATACGGGAGGGCGCGCACAGATACGCAGTATTTT. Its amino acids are CASSEYGRARTDTQYF.